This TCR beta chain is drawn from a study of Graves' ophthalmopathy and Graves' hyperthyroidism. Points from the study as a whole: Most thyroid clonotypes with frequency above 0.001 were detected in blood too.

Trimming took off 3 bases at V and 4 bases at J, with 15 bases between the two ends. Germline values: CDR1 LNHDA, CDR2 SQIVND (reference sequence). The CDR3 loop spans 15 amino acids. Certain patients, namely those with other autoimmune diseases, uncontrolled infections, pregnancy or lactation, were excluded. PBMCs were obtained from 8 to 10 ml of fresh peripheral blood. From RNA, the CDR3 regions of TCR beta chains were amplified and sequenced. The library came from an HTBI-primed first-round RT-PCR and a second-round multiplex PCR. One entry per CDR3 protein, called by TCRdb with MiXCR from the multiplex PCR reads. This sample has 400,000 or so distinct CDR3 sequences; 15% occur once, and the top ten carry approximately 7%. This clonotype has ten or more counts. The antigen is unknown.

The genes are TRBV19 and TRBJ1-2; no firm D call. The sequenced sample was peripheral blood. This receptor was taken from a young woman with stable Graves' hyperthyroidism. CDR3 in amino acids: CASSIDRGGVYGYTF. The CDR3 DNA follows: TGTGCCAGTAGTATTGACCGGGGAGGCGTCTATGGCTACACCTTC.